This is a list of T cell receptor beta chains from one sample in a study of T cell responses to AZD1222 COVID-19 vaccine. TCRdb keeps only in-frame clones here, not all; method: immunoSEQ multiplex PCR. The repertoire holds some 190,000 clones, with around 92% as singletons. The material sequenced was peripheral blood, taken on day 0 of AZD1222 vaccination. The receptors were gathered from an adult in good health. Each CDR3 is given with its conserved first and last residue. The D gene is left open where the match is weak. Clone size is not always given. Where it is, it says once, few, many or a class for expanded clones.

CDR3aa: CASLGGGYGYTF
CDR3nt: TGTGCCAGCCTTGGTGGGGGCTATGGCTACACCTTC
abundance: -
v_gene: TRBV12-3/TRBV12-4
j_gene: TRBJ1-2
d_gene: -

CDR3aa: CASSPRVGELFF
CDR3nt: TGTGCCAGCAGTCCGAGGGTTGGGGAGCTGTTTTTT
abundance: -
v_gene: TRBV27
j_gene: TRBJ2-2
d_gene: -

CDR3aa: CASSLGTGENEKLFF
CDR3nt: TGTGCCAGCAGCTTAGGGACAGGGGAAAATGAAAAACTGTTTTTT
abundance: -
v_gene: TRBV7-9
j_gene: TRBJ1-4
d_gene: TRBD1

CDR3aa: CASSLGPGQQETQYF
CDR3nt: TGTGCCAGCAGCTTAGGCCCCGGACAGCAAGAGACCCAGTACTTC
abundance: -
v_gene: TRBV7-3
j_gene: TRBJ2-5
d_gene: -

CDR3aa: CASSSNPGANVLTF
CDR3nt: TGTGCCAGCAGCTCAAATCCTGGGGCCAACGTCCTGACTTTC
abundance: -
v_gene: TRBV7-3
j_gene: TRBJ2-6
d_gene: -

CDR3aa: CASSLLAGGPETQYF
CDR3nt: TGCGCCAGCAGCTTACTAGCGGGGGGGCCTGAGACCCAGTACTTC
abundance: -
v_gene: TRBV5-1
j_gene: TRBJ2-5
d_gene: TRBD2

CDR3aa: CASSSWTSGVPGYNEQFF
CDR3nt: TGTGCCAGCAGCTCTTGGACTAGCGGGGTTCCGGGGTACAATGAGCAGTTCTTC
abundance: -
v_gene: TRBV5-5
j_gene: TRBJ2-1
d_gene: TRBD2

CDR3aa: CASSEPLAGGFREQFF
CDR3nt: TGTGCCAGCAGTGAGCCTTTGGCAGGGGGCTTCCGTGAGCAGTTCTTC
abundance: -
v_gene: TRBV6-1
j_gene: TRBJ2-1
d_gene: TRBD1

CDR3aa: CASSLDYINTGELFF
CDR3nt: TGTGCCAGCAGCTTGGACTACATAAACACCGGGGAGCTGTTTTTT
abundance: -
v_gene: TRBV7-2
j_gene: TRBJ2-2
d_gene: -

CDR3aa: CASSETGWVVGTEAFF
CDR3nt: TGTGCCAGCAGTGAAACGGGTTGGGTGGTGGGCACTGAAGCTTTCTTT
abundance: -
v_gene: TRBV6-1
j_gene: TRBJ1-1
d_gene: -

CDR3aa: CAWSVFGYSDSPLHF
CDR3nt: TGTGCCTGGAGTGTATTTGGGTATTCGGATTCACCCCTCCACTTT
abundance: -
v_gene: TRBV30
j_gene: TRBJ1-6
d_gene: -

CDR3aa: CASSLQGAGEKLFF
CDR3nt: TGTGCCAGCAGTCTCCAGGGGGCGGGTGAAAAACTGTTTTTT
abundance: -
v_gene: TRBV28
j_gene: TRBJ1-4
d_gene: TRBD1

CDR3aa: CASSTPRGTIYF
CDR3nt: TGTGCCAGCAGCACTCCGAGGGGCACCATATATTTT
abundance: -
v_gene: TRBV12-3/TRBV12-4
j_gene: TRBJ1-3
d_gene: -

CDR3aa: CASSYRQGAVRETQYF
CDR3nt: TGTGCCAGCAGTTACAGGCAGGGGGCAGTACGGGAGACCCAGTACTTC
abundance: -
v_gene: TRBV6-2/TRBV6-3
j_gene: TRBJ2-5
d_gene: TRBD1

CDR3aa: CASSMGWATEAFF
CDR3nt: TGCGCCAGCAGTATGGGGTGGGCCACTGAAGCTTTCTTT
abundance: -
v_gene: TRBV10-1
j_gene: TRBJ1-1
d_gene: -

CDR3aa: CASSDVRPYGYTF
CDR3nt: TGTGCCAGCAGTGACGTTCGTCCTTATGGCTACACCTTC
abundance: -
v_gene: TRBV2
j_gene: TRBJ1-2
d_gene: -

CDR3aa: CASSLGTQRFSGANVLTF
CDR3nt: TGTGCCAGCAGTTTAGGAACCCAACGATTCTCTGGGGCCAACGTCCTGACTTTC
abundance: -
v_gene: TRBV27
j_gene: TRBJ2-6
d_gene: -

CDR3aa: CASSETAGGRETQYF
CDR3nt: TGCGCCAGCAGTGAGACAGCGGGGGGGCGAGAGACCCAGTACTTC
abundance: -
v_gene: TRBV10-2
j_gene: TRBJ2-5
d_gene: TRBD2

CDR3aa: CASSYSDSRTGAEAFF
CDR3nt: TGTGCCAGCAGTTATTCGGACTCCCGAACGGGGGCTGAAGCTTTCTTT
abundance: -
v_gene: TRBV6-2/TRBV6-3
j_gene: TRBJ1-1
d_gene: -

CDR3aa: CASSPDQDNYGYTF
CDR3nt: TGTGCCAGCTCACCAGATCAGGATAACTATGGCTACACCTTC
abundance: -
v_gene: TRBV18
j_gene: TRBJ1-2
d_gene: -

CDR3aa: CASSYSGYRGAGEAFF
CDR3nt: TGTGCCAGCAGTTACTCGGGATACAGGGGAGCTGGTGAAGCTTTCTTT
abundance: -
v_gene: TRBV6-5
j_gene: TRBJ1-1
d_gene: TRBD1

CDR3aa: CASSEEDFVAGSGDTQYF
CDR3nt: TGTGCCAGCAGTGAAGAAGATTTCGTCGCGGGGTCCGGAGATACGCAGTATTTT
abundance: -
v_gene: TRBV6-1
j_gene: TRBJ2-3
d_gene: -

CDR3aa: CASSLWGNRENEQYF
CDR3nt: TGCGCCAGCAGCTTGTGGGGGAATAGGGAGAACGAGCAGTACTTC
abundance: -
v_gene: TRBV5-1
j_gene: TRBJ2-7
d_gene: -

CDR3aa: CASSLIAGGVTDTQYF
CDR3nt: TGTGCCAGCAGTTTAATAGCGGGGGGAGTTACGGATACGCAGTATTTT
abundance: once
v_gene: TRBV27
j_gene: TRBJ2-3
d_gene: TRBD2

CDR3aa: CASSLNRGGTEAFF
CDR3nt: TGTGCCAGCAGCCTAAACAGGGGGGGCACTGAAGCTTTCTTT
abundance: -
v_gene: TRBV11-2
j_gene: TRBJ1-1
d_gene: TRBD1

CDR3aa: CASSANTNQPQHF
CDR3nt: TGTGCCAGCAGCGCTAACACCAATCAGCCCCAGCATTTT
abundance: -
v_gene: TRBV7-9
j_gene: TRBJ1-5
d_gene: -

CDR3aa: CASSGTGGPNTEAFF
CDR3nt: TGTGCCAGCAGTGGGACAGGGGGACCGAACACTGAAGCTTTCTTT
abundance: -
v_gene: TRBV2
j_gene: TRBJ1-1
d_gene: TRBD1

CDR3aa: CASSLWGSDMNTEAFF
CDR3nt: TGTGCCAGCAGTTTATGGGGTTCGGACATGAACACTGAAGCTTTCTTT
abundance: -
v_gene: TRBV28
j_gene: TRBJ1-1
d_gene: -

CDR3aa: CASSLGQGTYNEQFF
CDR3nt: TGTGCCAGCAGCTTGGGACAGGGGACGTACAATGAGCAGTTCTTC
abundance: -
v_gene: TRBV5-4
j_gene: TRBJ2-1
d_gene: TRBD1

CDR3aa: CASSLSSGSPGELFF
CDR3nt: TGTGCCAGCAGCTTATCTTCGGGTAGCCCCGGGGAGCTGTTTTTT
abundance: -
v_gene: TRBV7-9
j_gene: TRBJ2-2
d_gene: -

CDR3aa: CAYDGTANQPQHF
CDR3nt: TGTGCGTACGACGGGACAGCAAATCAGCCCCAGCATTTT
abundance: -
v_gene: TRBV7-9
j_gene: TRBJ1-5
d_gene: TRBD1

CDR3aa: CATSDLRVGYEQYF
CDR3nt: TGTGCCACCAGTGATTTACGGGTTGGCTACGAGCAGTACTTC
abundance: -
v_gene: TRBV24-1
j_gene: TRBJ2-7
d_gene: -

CDR3aa: CASSLRAGDSYNEQFF
CDR3nt: TGTGCCAGCAGCTTAAGAGCGGGGGACAGTTACAATGAGCAGTTCTTC
abundance: -
v_gene: TRBV7-3
j_gene: TRBJ2-1
d_gene: -

CDR3aa: CASSPKDGEYGYTF
CDR3nt: TGTGCCAGCTCACCAAAGGACGGGGAATATGGCTACACCTTC
abundance: -
v_gene: TRBV18
j_gene: TRBJ1-2
d_gene: -

CDR3aa: CASSYREQKETQYF
CDR3nt: TGTGCCAGCAGTTACCGGGAGCAAAAAGAGACCCAGTACTTC
abundance: -
v_gene: TRBV6-2/TRBV6-3
j_gene: TRBJ2-5
d_gene: -

CDR3aa: CASSETGGNSPLHF
CDR3nt: TGTGCCAGCAGCGAGACAGGGGGTAATTCACCCCTCCACTTT
abundance: -
v_gene: TRBV11-2
j_gene: TRBJ1-6
d_gene: TRBD1

CDR3aa: CSSPGPGSYEQYF
CDR3nt: TGCAGCTCCCCGGGGCCGGGATCCTACGAGCAGTACTTC
abundance: -
v_gene: TRBV29-1
j_gene: TRBJ2-7
d_gene: -

CDR3aa: CASRPTLGREYF
CDR3nt: TGTGCCAGCAGACCCACTCTCGGCCGTGAGTACTTC
abundance: -
v_gene: TRBV12-3/TRBV12-4
j_gene: TRBJ2-7
d_gene: -

CDR3aa: CASSGTSGGQETQYF
CDR3nt: TGTGCCAGCAGTGGGACTAGCGGGGGGCAAGAGACCCAGTACTTC
abundance: -
v_gene: TRBV2
j_gene: TRBJ2-5
d_gene: TRBD2

CDR3aa: CASSYSGTTEAFF
CDR3nt: TGTGCCAGCAGTTACTCGGGGACTACTGAAGCTTTCTTT
abundance: -
v_gene: TRBV6-5
j_gene: TRBJ1-1
d_gene: -

CDR3aa: CASSEALGQLLNEKLFF
CDR3nt: TGTGCCAGCAGTGAAGCGCTTGGGCAGCTTCTGAATGAAAAACTGTTTTTT
abundance: few
v_gene: TRBV2
j_gene: TRBJ1-4
d_gene: -

CDR3aa: CASSAGGVNTEAFF
CDR3nt: TGTGCCAGCAGCGCCGGAGGGGTGAACACTGAAGCTTTCTTT
abundance: -
v_gene: TRBV9
j_gene: TRBJ1-1
d_gene: -

CDR3aa: CSAGQGEGTEAFF
CDR3nt: TGCAGCGCTGGGCAGGGGGAGGGTACTGAAGCTTTCTTT
abundance: -
v_gene: TRBV29-1
j_gene: TRBJ1-1
d_gene: TRBD1

CDR3aa: CASSLSRLAEIYTF
CDR3nt: TGTGCCAGCAGCTTAAGCCGCCTGGCAGAGATTTACACCTTC
abundance: -
v_gene: TRBV7-8
j_gene: TRBJ1-2
d_gene: -

CDR3aa: CASSGQRHTEAFF
CDR3nt: TGTGCCAGCAGTGGGCAAAGGCACACTGAAGCTTTCTTT
abundance: -
v_gene: TRBV25-1
j_gene: TRBJ1-1
d_gene: -

CDR3aa: CASSSLGGTDTQYF
CDR3nt: TGCGCCAGCAGTAGCCTTGGAGGCACAGATACGCAGTATTTT
abundance: -
v_gene: TRBV5-1
j_gene: TRBJ2-3
d_gene: -

CDR3aa: CASSNQPTGELFF
CDR3nt: TGTGCCAGCAGCAATCAGCCGACCGGGGAGCTGTTTTTT
abundance: once
v_gene: TRBV6-2/TRBV6-3
j_gene: TRBJ2-2
d_gene: -

CDR3aa: CSVELSGANVLTF
CDR3nt: TGCAGCGTTGAACTATCCGGGGCCAACGTCCTGACTTTC
abundance: once
v_gene: TRBV29-1
j_gene: TRBJ2-6
d_gene: -

CDR3aa: CASSQDPLAFGYGYTF
CDR3nt: TGTGCCAGCAGCCAAGATCCCCTGGCATTCGGGTATGGCTACACCTTC
abundance: -
v_gene: TRBV3-1/TRBV3-2
j_gene: TRBJ1-2
d_gene: -

CDR3aa: CASSAPTTGVRNSPLHF
CDR3nt: TGTGCCAGCAGTGCCCCGACGACAGGGGTCCGGAATTCACCCCTCCACTTT
abundance: -
v_gene: TRBV6-2/TRBV6-3
j_gene: TRBJ1-6
d_gene: TRBD1

CDR3aa: CASSLDIRNEKLFF
CDR3nt: TGTGCCAGCAGCTTGGATATCCGAAATGAAAAACTGTTTTTT
abundance: -
v_gene: TRBV5-5
j_gene: TRBJ1-4
d_gene: -

CDR3aa: CASSLSAGTGNTIYF
CDR3nt: TGTGCCAGCAGCTTATCCGCAGGGACAGGAAACACCATATATTTT
abundance: -
v_gene: TRBV7-3
j_gene: TRBJ1-3
d_gene: -

CDR3aa: CASSPAWLAGSPLHF
CDR3nt: TGCGCCAGCAGCCCCGCCTGGCTAGCGGGTTCACCCCTCCACTTT
abundance: -
v_gene: TRBV4-3
j_gene: TRBJ1-6
d_gene: -

CDR3aa: CASSPGGATNEKLFF
CDR3nt: TGCGCCAGCAGCCCTGGGGGGGCAACTAATGAAAAACTGTTTTTT
abundance: -
v_gene: TRBV5-1
j_gene: TRBJ1-4
d_gene: -

CDR3aa: CASSPSGTSRGETQYF
CDR3nt: TGTGCCAGCAGCCCGTCCGGGACTAGCCGTGGAGAGACCCAGTACTTC
abundance: few
v_gene: TRBV3-1/TRBV3-2
j_gene: TRBJ2-5
d_gene: TRBD2